Shown below are 2 T cell receptor beta chains from a single sample sequenced in a study of T cells in women clearing cervical HPV infection. Profiled with immunoSEQ multiplex PCR; TCRdb holds only in-frame clones, not every one. This sample's table has approximately 49,000 clones. The sequenced sample consisted of blood buffy coat. The receptors here all came from a woman aged 18-70 years with a cervical HPV16 infection that either progressed to CIN3+ or cleared (not recorded which).

Notes on this clone: The read is 3 residues too short to cover the CDR3 end, so that end is filled in from the germline J gene. The V gene is TRBV6-4, the J gene TRBJ2-1; weak D call: TRBD2 (6 bases). CDR3 size: 15 residues. From germline, CDR1 is MRHNA and CDR2 SNTAGT. Between the trimmed V and J ends, which lost 3 bases and 0 bases, there was a span of 9 bases. Incomplete CDR3 DNA: TGTGCCAGCAGTGAGGGGGGAAGCTCCTACAATGAG. Its protein is CASSEGGSSYNE. The complete CDR3 protein is CASSEGGSSYNEQFF.

Details on this clone: The read is 3 residues too short to cover the CDR3 end, so that end is filled in from the germline J gene. The chain is built from TRBV6-4 and TRBJ1-1; TRBD1 matches 9 bases. This CDR3 contains 15 residues. CDR1 and CDR2 (germline): MRHNA, SNTAGT. The CDR3 loop is CASSPRTGEGRGAFF. The CDR3 bases that were read are TGTGCCAGCAGCCCCCGGACAGGGGAAGGGCGGGGA.